This T cell receptor beta chain derives from a study of OX40 agonist ivuxolimab in advanced cancers. This clone was detected once. What it binds is not known. Regarding the study as a whole: There were also nonresponders showing low normalized T-cell clonal expansion. Partial responders at 0.1-3.0 mg/kg showed near-lowest clonal expansion.

The data were produced by immunoSEQ multiplex PCR, yet TCRdb's version contains in-frame clones alone and is incomplete. The repertoire includes roughly 110,000 clones, just over 90% of them detected once, and roughly 0.5% sits in the top ten. The material sequenced was CD4+ or CD8+ T cells sorted from blood, taken in a trial of the OX40 agonist ivuxolimab. The sequence derives from an adult with an advanced solid tumor such as melanoma, head and neck, liver or kidney cancer.

The CDR3 nucleotides are TGTGCCTGCCAGGCCGGGACAAACTATGGCTACACCTTC. Its translation is CACQAGTNYGYTF. The chain couples TRBV30 to TRBJ1-2, with TRBD1 as a possible D gene (6 bases). The ends were cut back, 6 bases at V and 2 bases at J, with 13 bases in the middle. The CDR3 extends over 13 amino acids. Per the germline V gene, CDR1 is GTSNPN and CDR2 is SVGIG (reference sequence).